The 23 T cell receptor beta chains below come from one sample, sequenced in a study of PD-L1 blockade in urothelial cancer. Profiled with immunoSEQ multiplex PCR; TCRdb holds only in-frame clones, not every one. The sample lists around 100,000 clones, 70% to 90% seen once, with roughly 2.2% in the top ten. The sequences come from PBMCs, collected around atezolizumab (anti-PD-L1) treatment. The source is a man in his fifties or sixties with urothelial cancer.

J is TRBJ1-1 and V is TRBV30; weak D call: TRBD1 (5 bases). Trimming pared 3 bases from V and 4 bases from J, leaving 18 bases between. The CDR3 has 15 amino acids. Germline CDR1 reads GTSNPN; CDR2 reads SVGIG (reference sequence). CDR3 sequence: CAWRRREGFRTEAFF. CDR3 DNA: TGTGCCTGGAGGCGAAGGGAGGGGTTCCGCACTGAAGCTTTCTTT. Combining the CDR3 with reference TRBV30 and TRBJ1-1 gives the whole variable domain SQTIHQWPATLVQPVGSPLSLECTVEGTSNPNLYWYRQAAGRGLQLLFYSVGIGQISSEVPQNLSASRPQDRQFILSSKKLLLSDSGFYLCAWRRREGFRTEAFFGQGTRLTVV.

The chain links TRBV6-4 to TRBJ1-5, with 10 bases aligning to TRBD1. The CDR3 is 19 amino acids. Germline CDR1 is MRHNA and CDR2 is SNTAGT. J gave up 2 bases and V 6 bases, and 16 bases lay outside the gene matches. In DNA, the CDR3 is TGTGCCAGCAGAATATGCCCGGGACAGGGGTGGCGTGGCAATCAGCCCCAGCATTTT. Protein sequence: CASRICPGQGWRGNQPQHF.

The V and J genes are TRBV27 and TRBJ1-5, with 8 bases fitting TRBD1. The length of the CDR3 is 14 residues. Germline values: CDR1 MNHEY, CDR2 SMNVEV (reference sequence). Germline trimming cut 5 bases from V and 6 bases from J; bases unmatched to any gene: 6. The CDR3 nucleotides are TGTGCCAGCAGTAAAGACAGGGGAGGTCAGCCCCAGCATTTT. Translated: CASSKDRGGQPQHF.

The chain carries TRBV7-9 and TRBJ1-4, with no clear D. Germline lookup yields CDR1 SEHNR and CDR2 FQNEAQ (reference sequence). This CDR3 comprises 12 residues. The V and J ends lost 8 bases and 5 bases respectively, with 9 bases between them. Here the CDR3 reads CASRYGNEKLFF. CDR3 bases: TGTGCCAGCCGGTACGGGAATGAAAAACTGTTTTTT.

This clone was observed a handful of times. The chain is built from TRBV7-2 and TRBJ2-1; possibly TRBD2 for D (6 bases). V lost 0 bases and J lost 5, with 11 bases in between. The CDR3 length is 15 residues. Germline assignment: CDR1 SGHTA and CDR2 FQGNSA. The CDR3: CASSLAGGKHNEQFF. CDR3 nucleotide sequence: TGTGCCAGCAGCTTAGCTGGCGGGAAACACAATGAGCAGTTCTTC. The variable domain in full, with the rest retrieved from reference TRBV7-2 and TRBJ2-1, is GAGVSQSPSNKVTEKGKDVELRCDPISGHTALYWYRQSLGQGLEFLIYFQGNSAPDKSGLPSDRFSAERTGGSVSTLTIQRTQQEDSAVYLCASSLAGGKHNEQFFGPGTRLTVL.

DNA of the CDR3: TGTGCCAGCTCACAAGACCGGACATATACAGATACGCAGTATTTT. This gives the protein CASSQDRTYTDTQYF. The chain links TRBV18 to TRBJ2-3; tentative D call: TRBD1 (5 bases). The ends were cut back, 4 bases at V and 3 bases at J, with 14 bases in the middle. The CDR3 is 15 residues long. Germline CDR1 reads KGHSH; CDR2 reads LQKENI.

The chain carries TRBV6-5 and TRBJ1-2; 8 bases align to TRBD1. The CDR3 contains 15 residues. V lost 6 bases to trimming and J lost 3 bases; unmatched junction nucleotides: 9. CDR1 and CDR2 (germline): MNHEY, SVGAGI. The chain's CDR3 is CASSPRTGTDYGYTF. The CDR3 coding sequence is TGTGCCAGCAGCCCTAGGACAGGGACGGACTATGGCTACACCTTC.

The chain recombines TRBV7-2 with TRBJ2-3; 9 positions match TRBD2. Germline CDR1 SGHTA, CDR2 FQGNSA. The CDR3 has 18 amino acids. V lost 2 bases to trimming and J lost 6 bases; unmatched junction nucleotides: 15. CDR3 nucleotide sequence: TGTGCCAGCAGCTTAAGCCCTTTGAGCGGGAGGAAAACGGATACGCAGTATTTT. The encoded protein is CASSLSPLSGRKTDTQYF. Looking up the rest from reference TRBV7-2 and TRBJ2-3 gives the full variable domain: GAGVSQSPSNKVTEKGKDVELRCDPISGHTALYWYRQSLGQGLEFLIYFQGNSAPDKSGLPSDRFSAERTGGSVSTLTIQRTQQEDSAVYLCASSLSPLSGRKTDTQYFGPGTRLTVL.

The rearrangement joins TRBV2 to TRBJ2-5; D gene unclear. V was cut by 4 bases and J by 5 bases, with 11 bases left in between. Germline CDR1 is SNHLY and CDR2 is FYNNEI. This CDR3 has 13 amino acids. CDR3 sequence reads: CASSVPRDETQYF. CDR3 bases: TGTGCCAGCAGTGTACCGCGTGATGAGACCCAGTACTTC.

This rearrangement joins TRBV5-4 to TRBJ1-4; 8 nucleotides agree with TRBD1. Germline V gene lookup returns CDR1 SGHNT and CDR2 YYREEE (reference sequence). This CDR3 has 16 residues. V was pared by 6 bases and J by 2 bases, with 9 bases of the junction left unmatched. The CDR3 here is CASTAGGARTNEKLFF. The CDR3 DNA reads as TGTGCCAGCACCGCAGGGGGCGCCCGGACTAATGAAAAACTGTTTTTT.

The chain uses TRBV28 and TRBJ2-3, with no clear D. The germline V and J ends were trimmed by 3 bases and 3 bases, with 4 bases remaining between them. The germline gives CDR1 MDHEN, CDR2 SYDVKM. The CDR3 consists of 12 residues. The CDR3 loop is CASSLRTDTQYF. The CDR3 DNA follows: TGTGCCAGCAGTTTGAGGACAGATACGCAGTATTTT.

This clone was observed a single time. The chain couples TRBV10-3 to TRBJ2-5; a weak D match, TRBD2 (5 bases). V was pared by 3 bases and J by 5 bases, with 10 bases between. Germline lookup yields CDR1 ENHRY and CDR2 SYGVKD. This CDR3 is built from 13 residues. The CDR3 DNA reads TGTGCCATCAGTGACCCGCGAGGGGAGACCCAGTACTTC. This sequence encodes CAISDPRGETQYF.

CDR3 amino acids: CASSLVLFEQFF. The CDR3 nucleotides are TGTGCCAGCAGCTTAGTCCTGTTTGAGCAGTTCTTC. The chain couples TRBV7-2 to TRBJ2-1; D ambiguous. The V end lost 1 base, the J end lost 9 bases, and 7 bases lay between the germline ends. Germline V lookup: CDR1 SGHTA, CDR2 FQGNSA. This CDR3 spans 12 amino acids.

The chain uses TRBV27 and TRBJ1-1; perhaps TRBD1 as D (5 bases). CDR1 is MNHEY and CDR2 is SMNVEV in the germline V gene (reference sequence). V was pared by 4 bases and J by 4 bases, with 10 bases between. This CDR3 region has 13 residues. The CDR3 DNA reads TGTGCCAGCAGTTACTCAAGGGGCACTGAAGCTTTCTTT. This codes for CASSYSRGTEAFF.

This chain connects TRBV6-4 to TRBJ2-3, with TRBD1 matching 9 bases. This CDR3 region has 16 residues. V lost 5 bases and J lost 5; bases outside the gene matches: 11. Germline V gene data show CDR1 as MRHNA and CDR2 as SNTAGT. CDR3 DNA sequence: TGTGCCAGCAGTTCCCTCTCGACAGGGGGTCGAGATACGCAGTATTTT. Amino acid sequence: CASSSLSTGGRDTQYF.

This chain uses TRBV5-6 with TRBJ2-3; no firm D call. Trimming took off 4 bases at V and 5 bases at J, with 5 bases between the two ends. Looked up from germline, CDR1 is SGHDT and CDR2 is YYEEEE. This CDR3 is 11 amino acids long. This chain's CDR3 is CASSQLDTQYF. CDR3 bases: TGTGCCAGCAGCCAGTTAGATACGCAGTATTTT.

V and J are TRBV6-1 and TRBJ1-2; 8 positions agree with TRBD1. In germline, CDR1 is MNHNS, CDR2 SASEGT. The CDR3 length is 12 residues. Losses at the gene ends were 3 bases for V and 8 bases for J; bases not matched to a gene: 2. The CDR3 DNA reads TGTGCCAGCAGTGATTCAGGGGGCGGCTACACCTTC. It specifies CASSDSGGGYTF.

The V call is TRBV30, the J call TRBJ2-2; 13 nucleotides align to TRBD2. The CDR3 extends over 18 amino acids. From germline, CDR1 is GTSNPN and CDR2 SVGIG (reference sequence). V dropped 2 bases and J dropped 3; count of bases not matched to a gene: 9. CDR3 in amino acids: CAWSRLAGGVGYTGELFF. The CDR3 DNA sequence: TGTGCCTGGAGTCGACTAGCGGGAGGAGTGGGGTACACCGGGGAGCTGTTTTTT.

This clone was seen a handful of times. The chain links TRBV7-9 to TRBJ2-2; D might be TRBD2 (6 bases). V was pared by 5 bases and J by 5 bases, with 18 bases between. Germline loops: CDR1 SEHNR, CDR2 FQNEAQ (reference sequence). The CDR3 spans 16 residues. The CDR3 loop is CASSPPLASVTGELFF. In nucleotides, the CDR3 is TGTGCCAGCAGCCCTCCACTAGCTTCCGTGACCGGGGAGCTGTTTTTT.

The chain recombines TRBV28 with TRBJ2-7; 7 bases fit TRBD1. Germline lookup yields CDR1 MDHEN and CDR2 SYDVKM. This CDR3 spans 15 amino acids. V lost 2 bases and J lost 2; bases outside the gene matches: 6. CDR3 DNA: TGTGCCAGCAGTTTAGTATTCGGGACAGCCTACGAGCAGTACTTC. It yields the protein CASSLVFGTAYEQYF. The full variable domain, its missing parts supplied by reference TRBV28 and TRBJ2-7, is DVKVTQSSRYLVKRTGEKVFLECVQDMDHENMFWYRQDPGLGLRLIYFSYDVKMKEKGDIPEGYSVSREKKERFSLILESASTNQTSMYLCASSLVFGTAYEQYFGPGTRLTVT.

This chain uses TRBV10-3 with TRBJ2-5; TRBD2 aligns across 10 bases. The germline V gene encodes CDR1 ENHRY and CDR2 SYGVKD. The junction had 7 bases not matched to a gene; V was cut back by 3 bases and J by 6 bases. The CDR3 has 15 amino acids. CDR3 region: CAISDSGTSAKTQYF. The CDR3 region has the DNA TGTGCCATCAGTGATTCCGGGACTAGCGCGAAGACCCAGTACTTC.

This chain uses TRBV5-1 with TRBJ2-5, with TRBD1 as a possible D gene (5 bases). The CDR3 totals 15 residues. Germline V gives CDR1 SGHRS, CDR2 YFSETQ. The V and J ends lost 1 base and 4 bases respectively, with 14 bases between them. In DNA form, the CDR3 reads TGCGCCAGCAGCTTGTTTGCAGGGTCGGGAGAGACCCAGTACTTC. Translating it yields CASSLFAGSGETQYF.

The chain employs TRBV28 and TRBJ2-7, with 9 positions matching TRBD2. Germline V gene lookup returns CDR1 MDHEN and CDR2 SYDVKM. V lost 5 bases to trimming and J lost 6 bases; unmatched junction nucleotides: 11. The CDR3 sequence is 15 residues long. CDR3 coding DNA: TGTGCCAGCAGTCGCCCTGGACTAGCGTCGGGCGAGCAGTACTTC. Residues: CASSRPGLASGEQYF.